Presented here are 17 T cell receptor beta chains from one specimen sequenced in a study of CD4 and CD8 cells across lung adenocarcinoma regions. TCRdb re-analysed the PCR reads in MiXCR, keeping a single row per CDR3 protein. The data show 20,000 to 25,000 distinct CDR3 sequences, with roughly 50% seen just once and 27% held by the top ten. The sample taken for sequencing was CD8+ T cells from the center of a lung tumor. These receptors originate from a female donor with lung adenocarcinoma. The CD4 and CD8 labels of this study may be unreliable.

This clonotype is classed as medium-sized. The chain couples TRBV25-1 to TRBJ2-1; 9 bases are a match to TRBD1. With the DNA end fitting TRBJ2-7 better, the J assignment may be wrong. Germline lookup yields CDR1 MGHDK and CDR2 SYGVNS. This CDR3 has 16 amino acids. Written as DNA, the CDR3 is TGTGCCAGCAGCAGGGACAGGGTACCTCTCGCCTACGAGCAGTACTTC. Its translation is CASSRDRVPLAYEQYF.

Only a few counts were recorded for this clonotype. The CDR3 loop is CASSPEFSTDTQYF. In DNA form, the CDR3 reads TGTGCCAGTAGTCCGGAGTTTTCCACAGATACGCAGTATTTT. The chain links TRBV19 to TRBJ2-3; D gene unclear. The V end lost 5 bases, the J end lost 2 bases, and 11 bases lay between the germline ends. The CDR3 extends over 14 amino acids. Looked up from germline, CDR1 is LNHDA and CDR2 is SQIVND (reference sequence).

The chain joins TRBV27 to TRBJ2-1; perhaps TRBD2 as D (6 bases). With 3 bases removed from V and 6 bases from J, the gap between germline ends came to 9 bases. The CDR3 is 13 residues long. Looked up from germline, CDR1 is MNHEY and CDR2 is SMNVEV (reference sequence). The chain's CDR3 is CASSFSGGNEQFF. CDR3 nucleotide sequence: TGTGCCAGCAGTTTTTCCGGGGGCAATGAGCAGTTCTTC.

This clonotype was recorded many times. The CDR3 coding sequence is TGTGCCAGCAGGATCCGGGACCAGACCTACAATGAGCAGTTCTTC. It is translated as CASRIRDQTYNEQFF. The chain recombines TRBV12-3 or TRBV12-4 with TRBJ2-1; either TRBD1 or TRBD2 may fit D (5 bases each). This CDR3 has 15 residues. V was pared by 6 bases and J by 2 bases, with 14 bases between.

The chain has TRBV7-2 and TRBJ2-1; 9 bases fit TRBD2. With 5 bases clipped from V and 7 bases from J, the junction kept 12 bases outside the gene matches. This CDR3 is 16 amino acids long. CDR1 and CDR2 from the germline V gene are SGHTA and FQGNSA. As DNA, the CDR3 is TGTGCCAGCAGCCCTTTGTTGGATAGCGGGAGAAATGAGCAGTTCTTC. Residues: CASSPLLDSGRNEQFF. The variable domain in full, with the rest retrieved from reference TRBV7-2 and TRBJ2-1, is GAGVSQSPSNKVTEKGKDVELRCDPISGHTALYWYRQSLGQGLEFLIYFQGNSAPDKSGLPSDRFSAERTGGSVSTLTIQRTQQEDSAVYLCASSPLLDSGRNEQFFGPGTRLTVL.

The gene calls are TRBV4-1 and TRBJ1-5; no reliable D call. Trimming cost V 2 bases and J 1 base, with 6 bases left between them. Germline V gives CDR1 MGHRA, CDR2 YSYEKL. The CDR3 totals 14 residues. The CDR3 nucleotides read TGCGCCAGCAGCCAACAGGTGAGCAATCAGCCCCAGCATTTT. Encoded protein: CASSQQVSNQPQHF.

By share, this clonotype ranks as medium-sized. The V call is TRBV6-1, the J call TRBJ2-1; D is perhaps TRBD1 or TRBD2 (5 bases each). This CDR3 region has 14 residues. The V end was cut by 0 bases, the J end by 5 bases, with 8 bases between. CDR1 is MNHNS and CDR2 is SASEGT in the germline V gene. The CDR3 region is CASSEAGTHNEQFF. For the CDR3, the DNA is TGTGCCAGCAGTGAAGCCGGGACCCACAATGAGCAGTTCTTC.

Concerning this clonotype: Compared with germline, one end of the junction differs, possibly owing to a read error. This chain uses TRBV10-1 with TRBJ2-4; D might be TRBD1 or TRBD2, each matching 5 bases. The germline V gene has CDR1 WNHNN and CDR2 SYGVQD (reference sequence). The CDR3 spans 14 residues. CDR3 region: CGVTGLWAKNMQYF. The DNA for the CDR3 is TGCGGCGTCACGGGGCTGTGGGCCAAAAACATGCAGTACTTC.

Concerning this clonotype itself: An end of the junction does not agree with germline; a read error may underlie this. The chain joins TRBV6-4 to TRBJ2-3; no reliable D call. Germline CDR1 reads MRHNA; CDR2 reads SNTAGT. The CDR3 loop spans 18 amino acids. As DNA, the CDR3 is TGTGCCAGCAGTGACCGCTCTTCCGGGCTGCGTGGCACAGACATTCAGTATTTC. Translating gives CASSDRSSGLRGTDIQYF.

Details on this clonotype: Relative to the germline gene, one junction end is altered; a read error may explain this. This chain joins TRBV9 and TRBJ2-4, with D perhaps being TRBD1 or TRBD2 (5 bases each). The CDR3 runs to 16 residues. Germline values: CDR1 SGDLS, CDR2 YYNGEE. Here the CDR3 reads CASSVEVLGVKDTQYF. CDR3 sequence (DNA): TGTGCGAGCAGCGTCGAGGTGCTGGGGGTCAAAGACACGCAGTATTTC.

The chain has TRBV27 and TRBJ2-3; tentative D call: TRBD1 (5 bases). Trimming shortened V by 8 bases and J by 11 bases, and 26 bases separated the two germline ends. This CDR3 is built from 15 residues. Germline V gene sequence: CDR1 MNHEY, CDR2 SMNVEV (reference sequence). CDR3 in DNA: TGTGCCAGCGGCCTCCAGGGTCAGGACACCAATAAGCAGTATTTT. This sequence encodes CASGLQGQDTNKQYF.

This clonotype rates as medium-sized. The rearrangement joins TRBV4-1 to TRBJ2-1, with 12 bases that match TRBD2. This CDR3 is built from 16 residues. V shed 3 bases and J 12 bases; nucleotides not matched to a gene: 12. Germline V gene sequence: CDR1 MGHRA, CDR2 YSYEKL. The CDR3 region has the DNA TGCGCCAGCAGCCATGAGGGACTAGCGGGCCATCCGGGGCAGTTCTTC. Translation gives CASSHEGLAGHPGQFF.

V and J are TRBV20-1 and TRBJ2-1, with TRBD2 matching over 10 bases. The CDR3 runs to 14 residues. J gave up 7 bases and V 6 bases, and 9 bases lay outside the gene matches. CDR1 is DFQATT, CDR2 SNEGSKA, per germline (reference sequence). CDR3 sequence reads: CSAEPGLASNEQFF. CDR3 in DNA: TGCAGTGCAGAGCCGGGACTAGCGAGTAATGAGCAGTTCTTC.

The chain links TRBV27 to TRBJ2-5; D uncertain. The CDR3 loop spans 13 amino acids. Germline V gives CDR1 MNHEY, CDR2 SMNVEV (reference sequence). V lost 6 bases, J lost 11 bases, and 19 bases lay in between. The CDR3 spells CASRGFDQDTQYF. The CDR3 coding sequence is TGTGCCAGCAGAGGGTTTGACCAAGACACTCAGTACTTC.

This clonotype was seen only a few times. The genes are TRBV27 and TRBJ2-1; 9 positions agree with TRBD1. Germline V gives CDR1 MNHEY, CDR2 SMNVEV (reference sequence). V was clipped by 5 bases and J by 4 bases; unmatched bases: 18. The CDR3 loop spans 19 amino acids. CDR3 sequence (DNA): TGTGCCAGCAGTCCTGAGTGGGCTTCCGGGACAGGGATATACAATGAGCAGTTCTTC. Its protein product is CASSPEWASGTGIYNEQFF.

To note about this clonotype: The junction differs from germline at one of its ends, possibly a read error. V usage is TRBV6-5 and J usage is TRBJ2-2; 11 bases align to TRBD1. The CDR3 has 19 amino acids. The V gene's germline CDR1 is MNHEY and CDR2 SVGAGI. CDR3 in DNA: TGTGCCAGCAGTTACTCGGGGGGGACAGGGGGTGTGAACACCGGTGAGCTGTATTTT. This encodes CASSYSGGTGGVNTGELYF.

This clonotype has ten or more counts. The rearrangement links TRBV11-3 to TRBJ2-1; TRBD2 might be the D (7 bases). Per the germline V gene, CDR1 is SGHNT and CDR2 is YENEEA. The V end lost 6 bases, the J end lost 11 bases, and 20 bases lay between the germline ends. The CDR3 runs to 14 residues. For the CDR3, the DNA is TGTGCCAGCAGTCAGGGGTTCCTAGCGGCTAAGCAGTTCTTC. Amino acid sequence: CASSQGFLAAKQFF.